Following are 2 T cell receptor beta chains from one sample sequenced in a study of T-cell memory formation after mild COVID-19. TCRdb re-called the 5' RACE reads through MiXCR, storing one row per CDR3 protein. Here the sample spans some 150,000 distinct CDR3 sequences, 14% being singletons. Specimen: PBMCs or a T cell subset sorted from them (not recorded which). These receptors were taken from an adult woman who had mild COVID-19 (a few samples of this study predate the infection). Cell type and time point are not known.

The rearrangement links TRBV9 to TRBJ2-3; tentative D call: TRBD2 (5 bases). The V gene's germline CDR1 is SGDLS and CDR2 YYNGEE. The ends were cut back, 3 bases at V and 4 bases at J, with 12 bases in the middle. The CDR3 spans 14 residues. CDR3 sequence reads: CASSAPSGADTQYF. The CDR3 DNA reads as TGTGCCAGCAGCGCACCATCCGGGGCAGATACGCAGTATTTT.

The CDR3 is CASSYYGAGGVLQETQYF. Written as DNA, the CDR3 is TGTGCCAGCAGTTACTACGGTGCGGGGGGCGTGCTTCAAGAGACCCAGTACTTC. The rearrangement links TRBV6-5 to TRBJ2-5; 8 positions agree with TRBD2. Germline V gene lookup returns CDR1 MNHEY and CDR2 SVGAGI. The trim removed 1 base at V and 2 bases at J, leaving 12 bases unmatched. The CDR3 has 18 residues.